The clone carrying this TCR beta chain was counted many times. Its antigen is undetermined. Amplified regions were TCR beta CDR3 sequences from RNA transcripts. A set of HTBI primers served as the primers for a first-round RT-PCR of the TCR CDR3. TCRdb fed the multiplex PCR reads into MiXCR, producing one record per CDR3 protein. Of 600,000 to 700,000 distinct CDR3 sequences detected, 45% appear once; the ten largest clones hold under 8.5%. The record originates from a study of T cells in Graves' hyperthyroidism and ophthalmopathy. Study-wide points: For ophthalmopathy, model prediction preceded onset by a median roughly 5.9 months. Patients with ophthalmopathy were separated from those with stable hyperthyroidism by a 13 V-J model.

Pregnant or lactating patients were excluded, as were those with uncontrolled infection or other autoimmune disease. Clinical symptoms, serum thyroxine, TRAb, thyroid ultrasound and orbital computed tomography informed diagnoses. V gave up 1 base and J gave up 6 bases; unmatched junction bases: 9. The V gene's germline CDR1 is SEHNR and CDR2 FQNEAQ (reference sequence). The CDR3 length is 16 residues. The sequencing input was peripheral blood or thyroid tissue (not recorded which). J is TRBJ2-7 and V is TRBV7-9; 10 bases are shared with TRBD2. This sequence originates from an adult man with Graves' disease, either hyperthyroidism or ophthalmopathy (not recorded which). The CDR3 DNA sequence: TGTGCCAGCAGCTTAGTTGGGCTAGCGGGGGCGGGCGAGCAGTACTTC. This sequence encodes CASSLVGLAGAGEQYF.